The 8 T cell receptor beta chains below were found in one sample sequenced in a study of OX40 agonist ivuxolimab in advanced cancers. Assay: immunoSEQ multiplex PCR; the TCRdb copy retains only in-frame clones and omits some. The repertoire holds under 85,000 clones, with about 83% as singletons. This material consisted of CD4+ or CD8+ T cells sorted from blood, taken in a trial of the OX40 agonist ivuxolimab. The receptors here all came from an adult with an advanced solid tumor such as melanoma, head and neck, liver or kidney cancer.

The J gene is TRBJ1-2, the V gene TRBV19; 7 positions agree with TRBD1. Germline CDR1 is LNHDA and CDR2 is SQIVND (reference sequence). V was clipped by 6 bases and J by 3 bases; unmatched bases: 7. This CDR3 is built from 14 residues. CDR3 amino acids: CASRVDRSDYGYTF. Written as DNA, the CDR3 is TGTGCCAGTAGGGTGGACAGGTCGGACTATGGCTACACCTTC.

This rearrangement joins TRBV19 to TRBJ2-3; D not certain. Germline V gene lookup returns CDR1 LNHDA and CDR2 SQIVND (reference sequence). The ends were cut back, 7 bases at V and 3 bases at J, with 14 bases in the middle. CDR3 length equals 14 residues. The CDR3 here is CASTSPGVTDTQYF. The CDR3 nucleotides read TGTGCCAGTACATCCCCTGGGGTTACAGATACGCAGTATTTT.

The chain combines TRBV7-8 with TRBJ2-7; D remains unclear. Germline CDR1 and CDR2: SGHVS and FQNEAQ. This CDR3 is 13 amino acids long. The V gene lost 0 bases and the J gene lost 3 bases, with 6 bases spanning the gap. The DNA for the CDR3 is TGTGCCAGCAGCTTAGCCCCAAACTACGAGCAGTACTTC. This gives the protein CASSLAPNYEQYF.

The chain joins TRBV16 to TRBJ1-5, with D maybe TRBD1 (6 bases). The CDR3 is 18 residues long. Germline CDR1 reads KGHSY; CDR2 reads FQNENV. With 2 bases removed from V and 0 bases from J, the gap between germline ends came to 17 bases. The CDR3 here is CASSQRGAILYSNQPQHF. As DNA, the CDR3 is TGTGCCAGCAGCCAACGGGGGGCCATCCTTTATAGCAATCAGCCCCAGCATTTT.

The CDR3 nucleotides are TGCGCCAGCAGCGGAAGACTAGACAGGGGCGATGGCTACACCTTC. Encoded protein: CASSGRLDRGDGYTF. This chain connects TRBV5-1 to TRBJ1-2; 8 bases are a match to TRBD1. This CDR3 comprises 15 residues. The junction had 11 bases not matched to a gene; V was cut back by 4 bases and J by 6 bases. Germline CDR1 and CDR2: SGHRS and YFSETQ. Using reference TRBV5-1 and TRBJ1-2 for the parts outside the CDR3, the full variable domain is KAGVTQTPRYLIKTRGQQVTLSCSPISGHRSVSWYQQTPGQGLQFLFEYFSETQRNKGNFPGRFSGRQFSNSRSEMNVSTLELGDSALYLCASSGRLDRGDGYTFGSGTRLTVV.

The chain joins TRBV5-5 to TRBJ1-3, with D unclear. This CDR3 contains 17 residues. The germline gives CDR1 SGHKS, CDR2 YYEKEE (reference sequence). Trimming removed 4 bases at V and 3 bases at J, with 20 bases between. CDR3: CASSPYQREVGGNTIYF. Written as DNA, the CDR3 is TGTGCCAGCAGCCCCTATCAGAGGGAAGTAGGTGGAAACACCATATATTTT.

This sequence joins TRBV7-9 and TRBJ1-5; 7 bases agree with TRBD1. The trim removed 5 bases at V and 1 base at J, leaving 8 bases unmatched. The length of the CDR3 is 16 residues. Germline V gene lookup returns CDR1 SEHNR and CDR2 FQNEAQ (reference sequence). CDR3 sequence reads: CASSLSPTGSNQPQHF. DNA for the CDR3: TGTGCCAGCAGCCTATCCCCGACAGGGAGCAATCAGCCCCAGCATTTT.

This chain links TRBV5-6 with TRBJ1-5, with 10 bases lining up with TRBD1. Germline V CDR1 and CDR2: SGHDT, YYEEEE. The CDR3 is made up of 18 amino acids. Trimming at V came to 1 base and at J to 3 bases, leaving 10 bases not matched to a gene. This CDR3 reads CASSLRVPGQGINQPQHF. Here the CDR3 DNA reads TGTGCCAGCAGCTTGAGGGTTCCGGGACAGGGGATCAATCAGCCCCAGCATTTT. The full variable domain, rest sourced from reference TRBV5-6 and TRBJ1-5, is DAGVTQSPTHLIKTRGQQVTLRCSPKSGHDTVSWYQQALGQGPQFIFQYYEEEERQRGNFPDRFSGHQFPNYSSELNVNALLLGDSALYLCASSLRVPGQGINQPQHFGDGTRLSIL.